A single sample gave rise to the 26 T cell receptor beta chains below, sequenced in a study of cytomegalovirus exposure and HLA in healthy donors. PCR involved 60 Vbeta and 13 Jbeta primers. This table comes from immunoSEQ multiplex PCR, and its TCRdb copy is limited to in-frame clones, with some not included. This sample yields 100,000 to 150,000 clones, of which approximately 17% are seen a single time; about 3.1% belongs to the top ten. Sequenced: PBMCs. These receptors were taken from a female donor in good health and CMV-seropositive.

Regarding this clone: The CDR3 does not end in the conserved phenylalanine or tryptophan, so this is likely a read error. The chain combines TRBV30 with TRBJ1-5; D is undetermined. This CDR3 is built from 15 residues. Trimming stripped 2 bases from V and 4 bases from J, with 15 bases between. From germline, CDR1 is GTSNPN and CDR2 SVGIG (reference sequence). The CDR3 DNA reads TGTGCCTGGAGTTCAGGCGTCCCCGGGAATCAGCCCCAGCATTTG. Translation gives CAWSSGVPGNQPQHL.

This clone was picked up a small number of times. V is TRBV5-1 and J is TRBJ1-6; TRBD1 matches at 7 bases. This CDR3 region has 15 residues. Losses at the gene ends were 3 bases for V and 7 bases for J; bases not matched to a gene: 7. The germline V gene encodes CDR1 SGHRS and CDR2 YFSETQ. CDR3: CASSSTGTENSPLHF. The CDR3 DNA is TGCGCCAGCAGCTCGACCGGGACAGAGAATTCACCCCTCCACTTT.

V and J are TRBV6-1 and TRBJ1-6; D perhaps matches TRBD1 (6 bases). The CDR3 runs to 15 residues. V was clipped by 1 base and J by 6 bases, with 10 bases between them. Per the germline V gene, CDR1 is MNHNS and CDR2 is SASEGT. The CDR3 loop is CASSEGYRVNSPLHF. In nucleotides, the CDR3 is TGTGCCAGCAGTGAAGGGTACAGGGTTAATTCACCCCTCCACTTT.

The rearrangement joins TRBV4-2 to TRBJ1-3, with 9 positions matching TRBD1. The CDR3 is 20 amino acids. CDR1 LGHNA and CDR2 YNFKEQ come from the germline V gene. Trimming at V came to 0 bases and at J to 0 bases, leaving 12 bases not matched to a gene. CDR3 DNA: TGTGCCAGCAGCCAAGAATTAGAAGGGACAGGGCTCTTCTCTGGAAACACCATATATTTT. Translating gives CASSQELEGTGLFSGNTIYF.

The DNA of the CDR3 is TGTGCCAGCAGTATCTCTTCTTTTTTGAACACTGAAGCTTTCTTT. This gives the protein CASSISSFLNTEAFF. The V call is TRBV28, the J call TRBJ1-1; D call uncertain. V shed 5 bases and J shed 0 bases, with 13 bases lying between them. The CDR3 has 15 residues. The V gene's germline CDR1 is MDHEN and CDR2 SYDVKM.

This clone was counted between two and nine times. The V and J genes are TRBV6-5 and TRBJ1-1; perhaps TRBD1 as D (5 bases). Deletions cut 1 base from V and 1 base from J, with 7 bases between. Germline CDR1 reads MNHEY; CDR2 reads SVGAGI. This CDR3 is built from 14 residues. The CDR3 DNA follows: TGTGCCAGCAGTTACTGGGGGGAGAACACTGAAGCTTTCTTT. This sequence encodes CASSYWGENTEAFF.

V gene TRBV2 combines with J gene TRBJ1-1, with 9 nucleotides matching TRBD1. The germline CDR1 and CDR2 sequences are SNHLY and FYNNEI. V lost 4 bases, J lost 0 bases, and 15 bases stayed unmatched. The CDR3 is 19 amino acids. The CDR3 DNA is TGTGCCAGCAGTGCCGTCTGGGGGACAGGGCCTCAAATGAACACTGAAGCTTTCTTT. Protein sequence: CASSAVWGTGPQMNTEAFF.

The rearrangement uses TRBV5-1 and TRBJ2-3; TRBD1 might be the D (6 bases). V lost 3 bases, J lost 2 bases, and 10 bases lay in between. The CDR3 contains 14 residues. Germline loops: CDR1 SGHRS, CDR2 YFSETQ. CDR3 amino acids: CASSWTDTTDTQYF. In nucleotides, the CDR3 is TGCGCCAGCAGCTGGACAGACACCACAGATACGCAGTATTTT.

This clone was seen more than once but under ten times. This chain links TRBV5-1 with TRBJ1-1, with 12 bases matching TRBD1. CDR1 and CDR2 from the germline V gene are SGHRS and YFSETQ. The CDR3 is 16 residues long. Losses at the gene ends were 3 bases for V and 1 base for J; bases not matched to a gene: 4. The CDR3 DNA reads as TGCGCCAGCAGCTGGGGACAGGGGGCAAGGAACACTGAAGCTTTCTTT. It specifies CASSWGQGARNTEAFF.

CDR3 sequence reads: CASRYGGAYEQYF. The CDR3 nucleotides are TGTGCCAGCAGGTACGGGGGGGCGTACGAGCAGTACTTC. V is TRBV2 and J is TRBJ2-7, with TRBD2 matching over 8 bases. The V gene end was trimmed by 6 bases and the J gene end by 4 bases; junction bases not matched to a gene: 5. Germline V CDR1 and CDR2: SNHLY, FYNNEI. CDR3 size: 13 residues. Based on the CDR3 plus reference TRBV2 and TRBJ2-7, the full variable domain is EPEVTQTPSHQVTQMGQEVILRCVPISNHLYFYWYRQILGQKVEFLVSFYNNEISEKSEIFDDQFSVERPDGSNFTLKIRSTKLEDSAMYFCASRYGGAYEQYFGPGTRLTVT.

This clone has a handful of counts. The chain has TRBV4-3 and TRBJ2-7, with 7 positions matching TRBD2. Trimming cost V 1 base and J 3 bases; bases outside gene matches: 12. Per the germline V gene, CDR1 is LGHNA and CDR2 is YSLEER. The CDR3 covers 17 residues. The CDR3 is CASSQVRTRGAFYEQYF. CDR3 sequence (DNA): TGCGCCAGCAGCCAAGTCAGGACTAGAGGAGCCTTCTACGAGCAGTACTTC.

V and J are TRBV2 and TRBJ1-2, with TRBD1 matching over 8 bases. Trimming at V came to 6 bases and at J to 4 bases, leaving 7 bases not matched to a gene. The CDR3 spans 14 residues. CDR1 and CDR2 (germline): SNHLY, FYNNEI. For the CDR3, the DNA is TGTGCCAGCAGAGGACAGGGATCCTCCTATGGCTACACCTTC. Residues: CASRGQGSSYGYTF.

This clone has just a few counts. The J gene is TRBJ2-3, the V gene TRBV6-1; TRBD2 matches at 9 bases. The V gene end was trimmed by 3 bases and the J gene end by 3 bases; junction bases not matched to a gene: 7. The germline V gene encodes CDR1 MNHNS and CDR2 SASEGT. There are 16 residues in the CDR3. CDR3 nucleotide sequence: TGTGCCAGCAGTGATAGGGCGGGGGGGTTGACAGATACGCAGTATTTT. As protein: CASSDRAGGLTDTQYF.

This clone was recorded a few times. The gene calls are TRBV6-6 and TRBJ1-1; D not certain. Germline V gene data show CDR1 as MNHNY and CDR2 as SVGAGI (reference sequence). V was pared by 2 bases and J by 0 bases, with 10 bases between. The CDR3 sequence is 15 residues long. The CDR3, as DNA: TGTGCCAGCAGTTACACTGAGGAAATGAACACTGAAGCTTTCTTT. It is translated as CASSYTEEMNTEAFF.

This clone was seen a handful of times. In DNA form, the CDR3 reads TGCGCCAGCAGACCGGGACAGGAATCGACGGGGCCCCAGCATTTT. Translation: CASRPGQESTGPQHF. The V gene is TRBV5-1, the J gene TRBJ1-5; TRBD1 agrees at 8 bases. The germline V gene encodes CDR1 SGHRS and CDR2 YFSETQ. V shed 5 bases, J shed 9 bases, and the junction held 13 bases outside the gene matches. The CDR3 has 15 amino acids.

The V call is TRBV28, the J call TRBJ1-1; 8 positions agree with TRBD1. The ends lost 4 bases at V and 11 bases at J; junction bases unmatched: 12. This CDR3 is 14 amino acids long. CDR1 and CDR2 (germline): MDHEN, SYDVKM. This CDR3 reads CASSSPMSRGPAFF. Here the CDR3 DNA reads TGTGCCAGCAGTTCCCCCATGAGCAGGGGGCCTGCTTTCTTT.

There are a few counts of this clone. The chain carries TRBV4-2 and TRBJ2-7; no definite D call. V was cut by 2 bases and J by 1 base, with 18 bases left in between. The CDR3 consists of 17 residues. Germline assignment: CDR1 LGHNA and CDR2 YNFKEQ. The CDR3, as DNA: TGTGCCAGCAGCCAACGCGTATCGCCGGTAATATCCTACGAGCAGTACTTC. Amino acid sequence: CASSQRVSPVISYEQYF.

Only a few counts were recorded for this clone. Other DNA sequences in this specimen translate into the identical CDR3. The V call is TRBV28, the J call TRBJ2-1, with a weak D call TRBD1 (6 bases). The CDR3 runs to 15 residues. Germline values: CDR1 MDHEN, CDR2 SYDVKM. The V end was cut by 4 bases, the J end by 4 bases, with 14 bases between. The CDR3, as DNA: TGTGCCAGCAGTTCTACAGGGTTAGGGTACAATGAGCAGTTCTTC. The encoded protein is CASSSTGLGYNEQFF.

This chain joins TRBV19 and TRBJ2-2; TRBD1 matches 8 bases. Trimming took 3 bases from V and 6 from J; bases not matched to a gene: 6. Germline V CDR1 and CDR2: LNHDA, SQIVND (reference sequence). The CDR3 consists of 15 residues. CDR3 loop: CASSMWQGAAGELFF. The CDR3 region has the DNA TGTGCCAGTAGTATGTGGCAGGGGGCGGCCGGGGAGCTGTTTTTT.

This rearrangement joins TRBV30 to TRBJ2-7; TRBD1 is a possible D gene (5 bases). CDR1 GTSNPN and CDR2 SVGIG come from the germline V gene (reference sequence). The V gene lost 5 bases and the J gene lost 1 base, with 9 bases spanning the gap. The CDR3 is made up of 12 amino acids. CDR3 in DNA: TGTGCCTGGGGCAGGGTGTCCTACGAGCAGTACTTC. This encodes CAWGRVSYEQYF.

There are a few counts of this clone. V is TRBV29-1 and J is TRBJ1-1; no clear D gene. The length of the CDR3 is 13 residues. Trimming pared 3 bases from V and 1 base from J, leaving 9 bases between. In germline, CDR1 is SQVTM, CDR2 ANQGSEA. The CDR3: CSVDSGKNTEAFF. In nucleotides, the CDR3 is TGCAGCGTTGATAGCGGAAAGAACACTGAAGCTTTCTTT.

The V call is TRBV28, the J call TRBJ1-4, with D possibly matching TRBD1 (6 bases). The CDR3 extends over 12 amino acids. Per germline, CDR1 MDHEN and CDR2 SYDVKM. Trimming stripped 4 bases from V and 8 bases from J, with 8 bases between. CDR3 sequence reads: CASSSGTEKLFF. The CDR3 coding sequence is TGTGCCAGCAGTTCCGGGACAGAAAAACTGTTTTTT.

The chain has TRBV6-5 and TRBJ2-1, with D tentatively TRBD2 (5 bases). Germline CDR1 and CDR2: MNHEY and SVGAGI. This CDR3 has 16 amino acids. The V gene lost 2 bases and the J gene lost 7 bases, with 18 bases spanning the gap. The CDR3 DNA reads TGTGCCAGCAGTTACATTCCGGGAACCCCCCTGAATGAGCAGTTCTTC. Translating it yields CASSYIPGTPLNEQFF.

This clone was picked up a small number of times. The chain joins TRBV6-6 to TRBJ2-2, with TRBD1 identical over 11 bases. The CDR3 has 13 amino acids. The V gene's germline CDR1 is MNHNY and CDR2 SVGAGI (reference sequence). V lost 11 bases and J lost 2; bases outside the gene matches: 1. In DNA form, the CDR3 reads TGTGCCGGACAGGGGGCTAACACCGGGGAGCTGTTTTTT. Translating gives CAGQGANTGELFF.

CDR3 DNA: TGTGCCTGGAGCAAGGACAGTTCTGGAAACACCATATATTTT. This codes for CAWSKDSSGNTIYF. The gene calls are TRBV30 and TRBJ1-3; D possibly corresponds to TRBD1 (6 bases). This CDR3 comprises 14 residues. From germline, CDR1 is GTSNPN and CDR2 SVGIG (reference sequence). The V end lost 3 bases, the J end lost 1 base, and 10 bases lay between the germline ends. The full variable domain, in which reference TRBV30 and TRBJ1-3 provide the parts outside the CDR3, is SQTIHQWPATLVQPVGSPLSLECTVEGTSNPNLYWYRQAAGRGLQLLFYSVGIGQISSEVPQNLSASRPQDRQFILSSKKLLLSDSGFYLCAWSKDSSGNTIYFGEGSWLTVV.

This clone was observed a few times. The chain recombines TRBV9 with TRBJ1-2, with 8 bases that match TRBD1. With 1 base clipped from V and 4 bases from J, the junction kept 12 bases outside the gene matches. This CDR3 is built from 17 residues. The germline V gene encodes CDR1 SGDLS and CDR2 YYNGEE. The CDR3 loop reads CASSVPLDRGESYGYTF. Written as DNA, the CDR3 is TGTGCCAGCAGCGTACCCCTAGACAGGGGCGAAAGCTATGGCTACACCTTC.